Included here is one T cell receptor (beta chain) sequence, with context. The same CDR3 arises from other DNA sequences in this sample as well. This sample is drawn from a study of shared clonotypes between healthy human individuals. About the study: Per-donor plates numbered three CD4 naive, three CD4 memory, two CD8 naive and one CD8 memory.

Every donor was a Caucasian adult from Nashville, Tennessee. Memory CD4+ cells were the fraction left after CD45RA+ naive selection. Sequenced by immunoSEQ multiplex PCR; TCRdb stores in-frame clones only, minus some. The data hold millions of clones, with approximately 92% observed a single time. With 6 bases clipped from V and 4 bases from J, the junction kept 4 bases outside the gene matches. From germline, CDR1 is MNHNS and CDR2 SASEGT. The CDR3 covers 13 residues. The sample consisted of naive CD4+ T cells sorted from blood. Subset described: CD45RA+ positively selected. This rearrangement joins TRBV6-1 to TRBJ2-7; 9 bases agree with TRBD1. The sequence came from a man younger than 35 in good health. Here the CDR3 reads CASSADRGYEQYF. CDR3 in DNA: TGTGCCAGCAGCGCGGACAGGGGATACGAGCAGTACTTC.